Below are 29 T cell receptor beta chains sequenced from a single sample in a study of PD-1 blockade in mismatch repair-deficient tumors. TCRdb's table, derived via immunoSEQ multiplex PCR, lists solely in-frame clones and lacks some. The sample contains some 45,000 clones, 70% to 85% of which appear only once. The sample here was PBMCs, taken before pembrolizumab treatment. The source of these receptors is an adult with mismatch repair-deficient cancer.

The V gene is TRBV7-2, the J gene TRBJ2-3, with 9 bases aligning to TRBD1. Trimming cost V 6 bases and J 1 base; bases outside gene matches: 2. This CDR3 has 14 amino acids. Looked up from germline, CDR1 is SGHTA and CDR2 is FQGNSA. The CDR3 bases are TGTGCCAGCAGGGACAGGGGAGGCACAGATACGCAGTATTTT. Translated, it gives CASRDRGGTDTQYF.

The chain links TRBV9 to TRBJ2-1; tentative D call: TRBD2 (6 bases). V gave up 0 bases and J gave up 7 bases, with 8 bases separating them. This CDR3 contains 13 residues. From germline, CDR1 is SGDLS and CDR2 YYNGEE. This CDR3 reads CASSVDGGNEQFF. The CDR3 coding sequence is TGTGCCAGCAGCGTAGATGGGGGGAATGAGCAGTTCTTC.

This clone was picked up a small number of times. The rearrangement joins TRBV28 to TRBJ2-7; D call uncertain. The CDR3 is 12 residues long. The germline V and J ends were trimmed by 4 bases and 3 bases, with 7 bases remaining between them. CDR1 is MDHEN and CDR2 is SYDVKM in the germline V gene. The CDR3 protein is CASSSNFYEQYF. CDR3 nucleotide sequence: TGTGCCAGCAGTTCCAACTTCTACGAGCAGTACTTC.

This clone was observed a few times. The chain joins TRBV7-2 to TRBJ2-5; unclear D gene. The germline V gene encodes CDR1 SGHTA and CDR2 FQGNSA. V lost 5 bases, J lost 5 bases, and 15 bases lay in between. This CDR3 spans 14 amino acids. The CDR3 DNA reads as TGTGCCAGCAGCCCGACGGCTCTTCGGGAGACCCAGTACTTC. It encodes CASSPTALRETQYF.

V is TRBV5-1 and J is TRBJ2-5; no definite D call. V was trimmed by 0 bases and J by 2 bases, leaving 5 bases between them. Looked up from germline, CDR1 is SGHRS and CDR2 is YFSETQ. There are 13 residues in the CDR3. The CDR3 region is CASSLGNQETQYF. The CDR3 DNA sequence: TGCGCCAGCAGCTTGGGCAATCAAGAGACCCAGTACTTC. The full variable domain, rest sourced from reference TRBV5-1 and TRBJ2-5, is KAGVTQTPRYLIKTRGQQVTLSCSPISGHRSVSWYQQTPGQGLQFLFEYFSETQRNKGNFPGRFSGRQFSNSRSEMNVSTLELGDSALYLCASSLGNQETQYFGPGTRLLVL.

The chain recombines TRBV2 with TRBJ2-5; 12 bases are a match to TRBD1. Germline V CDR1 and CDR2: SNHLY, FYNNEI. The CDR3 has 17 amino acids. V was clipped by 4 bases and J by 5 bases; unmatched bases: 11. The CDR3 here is CASSGKLGQGAGETQYF. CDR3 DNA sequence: TGTGCCAGCAGTGGAAAATTGGGACAGGGGGCTGGGGAGACCCAGTACTTC.

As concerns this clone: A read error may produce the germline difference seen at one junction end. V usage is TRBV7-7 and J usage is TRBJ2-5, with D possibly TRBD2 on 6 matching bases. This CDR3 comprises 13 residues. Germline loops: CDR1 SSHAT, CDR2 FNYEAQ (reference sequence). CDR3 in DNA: TGTGCTAGCAGCCGGGAGTACCAAGAGACCCAGTACTTC. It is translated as CASSREYQETQYF.

CDR3 nucleotides: TGTGCCTGGAACCGGCGCAGGGAGCCGGGCTCGGAGCAGTTCTTC. Translation: CAWNRRREPGSEQFF. The chain employs TRBV30 and TRBJ2-1; the D gene could be TRBD1 or TRBD2 (5 bases each). Germline V gene data show CDR1 as GTSNPN and CDR2 as SVGIG (reference sequence). The CDR3 spans 15 residues. The V gene lost 4 bases and the J gene lost 10 bases, with 23 bases spanning the gap. Supplemented by reference TRBV30 and TRBJ2-1, the full variable domain reads SQTIHQWPATLVQPVGSPLSLECTVEGTSNPNLYWYRQAAGRGLQLLFYSVGIGQISSEVPQNLSASRPQDRQFILSSKKLLLSDSGFYLCAWNRRREPGSEQFFGPGTRLTVL.

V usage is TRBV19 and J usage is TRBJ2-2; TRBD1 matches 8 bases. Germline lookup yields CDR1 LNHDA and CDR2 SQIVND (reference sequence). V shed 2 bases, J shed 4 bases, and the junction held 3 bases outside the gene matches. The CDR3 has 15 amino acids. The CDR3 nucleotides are TGTGCCAGTAGTATAAGGACAGGGTCCACCGGGGAGCTGTTTTTT. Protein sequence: CASSIRTGSTGELFF.

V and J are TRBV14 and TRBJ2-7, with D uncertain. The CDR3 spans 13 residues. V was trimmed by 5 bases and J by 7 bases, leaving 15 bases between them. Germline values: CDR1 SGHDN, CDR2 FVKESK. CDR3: CASSRIKKQEQYF. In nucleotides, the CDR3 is TGTGCCAGCAGCAGGATTAAGAAGCAGGAGCAGTACTTC.

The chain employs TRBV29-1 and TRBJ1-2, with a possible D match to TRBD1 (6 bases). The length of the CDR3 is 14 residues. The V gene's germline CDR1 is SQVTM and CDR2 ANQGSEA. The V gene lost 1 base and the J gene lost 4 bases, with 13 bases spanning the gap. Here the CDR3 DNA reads TGCAGCGTTGAAGGGGTGCAGGGGACCTATGGCTACACCTTC. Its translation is CSVEGVQGTYGYTF. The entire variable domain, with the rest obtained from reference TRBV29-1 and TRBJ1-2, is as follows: SAVISQKPSRDICQRGTSLTIQCQVDSQVTMMFWYRQQPGQSLTLIATANQGSEATYESGFVIDKFPISRPNLTFSTLTVSNMSPEDSSIYLCSVEGVQGTYGYTFGSGTRLTVV.

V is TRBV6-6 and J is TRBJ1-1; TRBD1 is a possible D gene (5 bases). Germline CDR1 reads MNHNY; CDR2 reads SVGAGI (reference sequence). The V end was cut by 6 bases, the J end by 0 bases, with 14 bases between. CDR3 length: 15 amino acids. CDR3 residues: CASSLDSLMNTEAFF. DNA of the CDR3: TGTGCCAGCAGCCTAGACAGCCTAATGAACACTGAAGCTTTCTTT.

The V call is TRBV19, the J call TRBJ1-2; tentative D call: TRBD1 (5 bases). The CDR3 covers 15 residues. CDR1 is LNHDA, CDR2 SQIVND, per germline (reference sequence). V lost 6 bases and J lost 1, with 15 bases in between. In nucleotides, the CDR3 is TGTGCCAGTAGGGAGACAGACTACGGTAACTATGGCTACACCTTC. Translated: CASRETDYGNYGYTF. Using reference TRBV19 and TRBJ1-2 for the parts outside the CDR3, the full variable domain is DGGITQSPKYLFRKEGQNVTLSCEQNLNHDAMYWYRQDPGQGLRLIYYSQIVNDFQKGDIAEGYSVSREKKESFPLTVTSAQKNPTAFYLCASRETDYGNYGYTFGSGTRLTVV.

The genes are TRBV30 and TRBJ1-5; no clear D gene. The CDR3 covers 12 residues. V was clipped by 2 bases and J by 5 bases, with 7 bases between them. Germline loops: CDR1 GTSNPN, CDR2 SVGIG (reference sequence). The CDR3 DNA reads TGTGCCTGGAGTCTCCGTCATCAGCCCCAGCATTTT. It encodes CAWSLRHQPQHF.

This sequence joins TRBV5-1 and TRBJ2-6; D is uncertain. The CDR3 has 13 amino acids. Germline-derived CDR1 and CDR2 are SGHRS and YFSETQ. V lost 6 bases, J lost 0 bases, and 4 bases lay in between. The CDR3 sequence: CASKVSGANVLTF. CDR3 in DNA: TGCGCCAGCAAGGTCTCTGGGGCCAACGTCCTGACTTTC. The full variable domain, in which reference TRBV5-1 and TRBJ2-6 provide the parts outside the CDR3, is KAGVTQTPRYLIKTRGQQVTLSCSPISGHRSVSWYQQTPGQGLQFLFEYFSETQRNKGNFPGRFSGRQFSNSRSEMNVSTLELGDSALYLCASKVSGANVLTFGAGSRLTVL.

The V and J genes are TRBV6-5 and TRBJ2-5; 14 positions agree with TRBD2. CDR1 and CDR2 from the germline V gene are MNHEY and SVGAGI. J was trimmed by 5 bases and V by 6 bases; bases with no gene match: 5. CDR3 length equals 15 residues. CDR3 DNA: TGTGCCAGCAGCCCGGGACTAGCGGGAGAGGAGACCCAGTACTTC. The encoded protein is CASSPGLAGEETQYF.

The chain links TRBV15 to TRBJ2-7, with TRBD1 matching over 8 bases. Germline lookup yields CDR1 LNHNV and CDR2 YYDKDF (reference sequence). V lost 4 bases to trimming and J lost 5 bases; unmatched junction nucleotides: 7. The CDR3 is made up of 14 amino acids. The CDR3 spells CATSIQQGADEQYF. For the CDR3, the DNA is TGTGCCACCAGCATCCAGCAGGGGGCAGACGAGCAGTACTTC.

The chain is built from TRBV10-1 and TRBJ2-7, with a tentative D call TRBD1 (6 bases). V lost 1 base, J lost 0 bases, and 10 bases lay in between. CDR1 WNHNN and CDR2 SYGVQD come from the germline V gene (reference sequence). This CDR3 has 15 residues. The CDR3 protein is CASSEYWGPSYEQYF. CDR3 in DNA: TGCGCCAGCAGTGAGTACTGGGGGCCCTCCTACGAGCAGTACTTC.

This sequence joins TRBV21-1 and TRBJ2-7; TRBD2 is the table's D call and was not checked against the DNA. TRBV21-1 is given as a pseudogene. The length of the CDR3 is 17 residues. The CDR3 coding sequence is TGTGCCAGCAGCAAAGTAGGTGAGGAGGGAACGGGTTACGAGCAGTACTTC. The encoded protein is CASSKVGEEGTGYEQYF.

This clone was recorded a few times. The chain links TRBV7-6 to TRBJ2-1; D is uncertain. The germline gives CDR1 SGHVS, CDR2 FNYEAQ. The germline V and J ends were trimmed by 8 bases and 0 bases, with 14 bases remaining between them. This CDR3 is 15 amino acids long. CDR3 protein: CASGNSQSSYNEQFF. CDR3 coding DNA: TGTGCCAGCGGCAACTCTCAGAGCTCCTACAATGAGCAGTTCTTC.

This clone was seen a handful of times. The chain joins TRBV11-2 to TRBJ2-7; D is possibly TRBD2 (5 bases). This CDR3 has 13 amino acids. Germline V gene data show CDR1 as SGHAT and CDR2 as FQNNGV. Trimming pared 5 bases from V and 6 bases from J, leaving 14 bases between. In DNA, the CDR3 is TGTGCCAGCAGCAATTCCGGGAAGGGCGAGCAGTACTTC. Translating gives CASSNSGKGEQYF.

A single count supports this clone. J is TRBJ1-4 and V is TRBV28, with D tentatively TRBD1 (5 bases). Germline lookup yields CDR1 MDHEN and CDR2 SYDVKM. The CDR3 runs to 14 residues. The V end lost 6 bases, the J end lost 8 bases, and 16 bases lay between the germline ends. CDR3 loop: CASSPQAVREKLFF. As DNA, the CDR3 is TGTGCCAGCAGCCCACAGGCCGTGAGGGAAAAACTGTTTTTT.

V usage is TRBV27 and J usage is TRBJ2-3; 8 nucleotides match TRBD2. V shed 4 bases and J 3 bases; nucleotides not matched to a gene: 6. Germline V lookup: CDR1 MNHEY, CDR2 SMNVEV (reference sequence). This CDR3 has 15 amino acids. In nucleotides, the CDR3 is TGTGCCAGCAGTTCGGGGGGGGTCGGGACAGATACGCAGTATTTT. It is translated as CASSSGGVGTDTQYF.

CDR3: CASTSWGQGNTEAFF. In nucleotides, the CDR3 is TGTGCCAGCACCTCATGGGGACAGGGGAACACTGAAGCTTTCTTT. The chain uses TRBV28 and TRBJ1-1; TRBD1 matches at 9 bases. The V gene's germline CDR1 is MDHEN and CDR2 SYDVKM. The CDR3 totals 15 residues. The trim removed 7 bases at V and 1 base at J, leaving 7 bases unmatched.

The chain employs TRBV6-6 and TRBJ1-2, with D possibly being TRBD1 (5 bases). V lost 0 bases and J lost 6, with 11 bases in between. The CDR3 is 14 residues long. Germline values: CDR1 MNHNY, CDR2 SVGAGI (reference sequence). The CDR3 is CASSYSMGTDGYTF. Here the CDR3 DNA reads TGTGCCAGCAGTTACTCGATGGGGACGGATGGCTACACCTTC.

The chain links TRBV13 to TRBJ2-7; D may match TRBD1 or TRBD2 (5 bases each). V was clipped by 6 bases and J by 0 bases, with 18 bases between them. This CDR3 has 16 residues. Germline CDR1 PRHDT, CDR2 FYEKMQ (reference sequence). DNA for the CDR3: TGTGCCAGCAGTTCCCTGGGGGAGACGAGCTCCTACGAGCAGTACTTC. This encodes CASSSLGETSSYEQYF.

CDR3 residues: CASSENLRDGSYEQYF. Here the CDR3 DNA reads TGCGCCAGCAGTGAAAATCTCCGGGACGGATCCTACGAGCAGTACTTC. The chain carries TRBV10-2 and TRBJ2-7; tentatively, D is TRBD1 or TRBD2 (5 bases each). The V gene lost 3 bases and the J gene lost 1 base, with 16 bases spanning the gap. The germline V gene encodes CDR1 WSHSY and CDR2 SAAADI. CDR3 length equals 16 residues.

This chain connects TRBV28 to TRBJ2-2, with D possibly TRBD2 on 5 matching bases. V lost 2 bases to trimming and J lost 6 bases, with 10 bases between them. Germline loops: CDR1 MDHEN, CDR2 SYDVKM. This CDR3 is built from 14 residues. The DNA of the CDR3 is TGTGCCAGCAGTTTACTCCGCGGGTCCGGGGAGCTGTTTTTT. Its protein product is CASSLLRGSGELFF.

CDR3 DNA sequence: TGTGCCATCAGTGAGTTAGTCCGGAACACCATATATTTT. It specifies CAISELVRNTIYF. The V gene is TRBV10-3, the J gene TRBJ1-3, with D hard to call. Looked up from germline, CDR1 is ENHRY and CDR2 is SYGVKD. V was clipped by 1 base and J by 7 bases, with 8 bases between them. The CDR3 has 13 residues.